The 24 T cell receptor beta chains in this list originate from one sample, sequenced in a study of early T cells in non-severe SARS-CoV-2 infection. One entry per CDR3 protein, called by TCRdb with MiXCR from the 5' RACE reads. The repertoire has some 60,000 distinct CDR3 sequences, over 9.5% of them found once; the top ten carry about 3.1%. Sequenced material: whole blood. The receptors were sampled from an adult who was a healthcare worker with PCR-confirmed SARS-CoV-2 infection or an uninfected control (not recorded which).

In this sample, this clonotype turned up many times. The gene calls are TRBV30 and TRBJ2-5; 12 nucleotides align to TRBD2. Losses at the gene ends were 2 bases for V and 4 bases for J; bases not matched to a gene: 2. The germline V gene encodes CDR1 GTSNPN and CDR2 SVGIG (reference sequence). The CDR3 contains 14 residues. The CDR3 region has the DNA TGTGCCTGGAGTCAACTAGCGGGGGGAGAGACCCAGTACTTC. Translation: CAWSQLAGGETQYF.

In its sample, this clonotype was seen many times. This rearrangement joins TRBV4-2 to TRBJ2-3; 12 nucleotides align to TRBD2. CDR1 LGHNA and CDR2 YNFKEQ come from the germline V gene. The CDR3 is made up of 19 amino acids. V gave up 4 bases and J gave up 1 base; unmatched junction bases: 12. For the CDR3, the DNA is TGTGCCAGCAGCCCACTTGGACTAGCGGGGCGACGGGGCACAGATACGCAGTATTTT. This encodes CASSPLGLAGRRGTDTQYF.

CDR3 sequence: CASSPGTSGGHNYEQYF. CDR3 bases: TGTGCCAGCAGCCCCGGGACTAGCGGGGGGCACAACTACGAGCAGTACTTC. The chain employs TRBV9 and TRBJ2-7; 15 bases fit TRBD2. This CDR3 spans 17 amino acids. Trimming took 4 bases from V and 3 from J; bases not matched to a gene: 8. Germline CDR1 reads SGDLS; CDR2 reads YYNGEE.

Ten or more counts support this clonotype. For the CDR3, the DNA is TGCGCCAGCAGCGGTAGAATTGACAGCGACTATGGCTACACCTTC. It is translated as CASSGRIDSDYGYTF. This chain joins TRBV5-1 and TRBJ1-2; a weak D match, TRBD1 (5 bases). This CDR3 region has 15 residues. Per the germline V gene, CDR1 is SGHRS and CDR2 is YFSETQ. V lost 4 bases and J lost 3, with 16 bases in between.

This clonotype showed up many times. CDR3 DNA: TGTGCCACGATAAGGGGTTCGGGCACTGAAGCTTTCTTT. This codes for CATIRGSGTEAFF. The rearrangement joins TRBV28 to TRBJ1-1, with D possibly matching TRBD1 (5 bases). V dropped 10 bases and J dropped 4 bases, with 16 bases sitting between them. Germline V gene lookup returns CDR1 MDHEN and CDR2 SYDVKM. The CDR3 loop spans 13 amino acids.

Only a few counts were recorded for this clonotype. The gene calls are TRBV28 and TRBJ1-2, with D unresolved. The V end was cut by 6 bases, the J end by 8 bases, with 16 bases between. Germline CDR1 MDHEN, CDR2 SYDVKM. The CDR3 totals 13 residues. Written as DNA, the CDR3 is TGTGCCAGCAGCCAGTCCGGGAAATTCGGCTACACCTTC. This codes for CASSQSGKFGYTF.

Ten or more counts support this clonotype. CDR3 region: CASSQGADTQYF. The CDR3 DNA reads TGTGCCAGCAGCCAGGGCGCAGATACGCAGTATTTT. J is TRBJ2-3 and V is TRBV3-1, with D hard to call. Germline lookup yields CDR1 LGHDT and CDR2 YNNKEL (reference sequence). The CDR3 sequence is 12 residues long. V was cut by 3 bases and J by 4 bases, with 5 bases left in between.

The gene calls are TRBV11-3 and TRBJ1-2, with 10 bases aligning to TRBD1. V trimming: 1 base; J trimming: 8 bases; junction bases outside the gene matches: 7. The CDR3 is made up of 15 amino acids. Germline V gene lookup returns CDR1 SGHNT and CDR2 YENEEA. The CDR3 loop is CASSLGQGAPVGYTF. The CDR3, as DNA: TGTGCCAGCAGCTTAGGACAGGGGGCTCCAGTCGGCTACACCTTC.

V and J are TRBV20-1 and TRBJ1-5, with D possibly being TRBD1 (5 bases). CDR3 length equals 13 residues. Germline V gene lookup returns CDR1 DFQATT and CDR2 SNEGSKA (reference sequence). V was clipped by 8 bases and J by 2 bases, with 13 bases between them. Written as DNA, the CDR3 is TGCAGTCCCTGGGGGGATGGCAATCAGCCCCAGCATTTT. This translates into CSPWGDGNQPQHF.

This clonotype showed up many times. The genes are TRBV12-3 or TRBV12-4 and TRBJ2-1, with D hard to call. V was pared by 2 bases and J by 0 bases, with 14 bases between. This CDR3 is 17 amino acids long. CDR3 DNA: TGTGCCAGCAGTTTATCGGCGAGAGCCGTCTCCTACAATGAGCAGTTCTTC. Protein sequence: CASSLSARAVSYNEQFF.

This clonotype was detected many times. As DNA, the CDR3 is TGTGCCAGCAGATCCAGCGGGAGTCCAAGGGATACGCAGTATTTT. This translates into CASRSSGSPRDTQYF. This chain connects TRBV7-8 to TRBJ2-3, with 8 positions matching TRBD2. The germline gives CDR1 SGHVS, CDR2 FQNEAQ. The J segment lost 6 bases and the V segment lost 6 bases, leaving 11 bases of the junction unmatched. This CDR3 region has 15 residues.

This clonotype was recorded many times. The rearrangement links TRBV10-3 to TRBJ1-1; D remains ambiguous. The germline CDR1 and CDR2 sequences are ENHRY and SYGVKD. The CDR3 length is 13 residues. V was clipped by 5 bases and J by 1 base, with 8 bases between them. CDR3 amino acids: CAISTLQNTEAFF. The CDR3 DNA reads TGTGCCATCAGTACGCTGCAGAACACTGAAGCTTTCTTT.

This clonotype was observed at least ten times. The chain combines TRBV7-3 with TRBJ2-7; D tentatively reads TRBD1 or TRBD2 (5 bases each). The germline V gene has CDR1 SGHTA and CDR2 FQGTGA. V lost 1 base to trimming and J lost 0 bases, with 16 bases between them. The CDR3 sequence is 17 residues long. CDR3 sequence (DNA): TGTGCCAGCAGCTTAAGGGTGGTCGGGGCAGACTCCTACGAGCAGTACTTC. It encodes CASSLRVVGADSYEQYF. Full variable domain (outside the CDR3, taken from reference TRBV7-3 and TRBJ2-7): GAGVSQTPSNKVTEKGKYVELRCDPISGHTALYWYRQSLGQGPEFLIYFQGTGAADDSGLPNDRFFAVRPEGSVSTLKIQRTERGDSAVYLCASSLRVVGADSYEQYFGPGTRLTVT.

This clonotype was picked up many times. The CDR3 nucleotides are TGTGCCAGCAGTGAAGTACGGGAGACCCAGTACTTC. Encoded protein: CASSEVRETQYF. The chain joins TRBV2 to TRBJ2-5; D is unresolved. CDR3 size: 12 residues. V lost 1 base to trimming and J lost 5 bases, with 5 bases between them. The germline V gene encodes CDR1 SNHLY and CDR2 FYNNEI.

This clonotype has ten or more counts. This rearrangement joins TRBV30 to TRBJ2-7; D not resolved. The CDR3 loop spans 11 amino acids. Germline values: CDR1 GTSNPN, CDR2 SVGIG (reference sequence). The V end was cut by 0 bases, the J end by 6 bases, with 6 bases between. CDR3 loop: CAWSVITEQYF. CDR3 sequence (DNA): TGTGCCTGGAGTGTAATCACCGAGCAGTACTTC.

This clonotype turned up a few times. V and J are TRBV28 and TRBJ2-7; D is perhaps TRBD1 or TRBD2 (6 bases each). Germline lookup yields CDR1 MDHEN and CDR2 SYDVKM. CDR3 length: 14 amino acids. The V end was cut by 8 bases, the J end by 2 bases, with 16 bases between. The DNA for the CDR3 is TGTGCCAGCGGAGGGACATTGGGTCCCTACGAGCAGTACTTC. The encoded protein is CASGGTLGPYEQYF.

The chain couples TRBV25-1 to TRBJ1-1; D ambiguous. With 7 bases removed from V and 2 bases from J, the gap between germline ends came to 5 bases. Germline lookup yields CDR1 MGHDK and CDR2 SYGVNS. The CDR3 length is 11 residues. Written as DNA, the CDR3 is TGTGCCAGCACCACTAACACTGAAGCTTTCTTT. Translation gives CASTTNTEAFF.

This clonotype was counted ten times or more. The V call is TRBV7-3, the J call TRBJ2-2, with no clear D. Germline CDR1 is SGHTA and CDR2 is FQGTGA. Trimming shortened V by 1 base and J by 7 bases, and 10 bases separated the two germline ends. CDR3 length: 14 residues. The CDR3 sequence: CASSLNGVNGELFF. The CDR3 DNA is TGTGCCAGCAGCTTAAACGGCGTCAACGGGGAGCTGTTTTTT.

The chain links TRBV14 to TRBJ1-1, with 9 bases that match TRBD1. CDR1 and CDR2 (germline): SGHDN, FVKESK. The CDR3 contains 13 residues. V shed 3 bases and J 4 bases; nucleotides not matched to a gene: 0. The CDR3 protein is CASSQTGGTEAFF. The CDR3 DNA follows: TGTGCCAGCAGCCAGACAGGGGGCACTGAAGCTTTCTTT.

This clonotype was recorded at least ten times. The chain employs TRBV6-5 and TRBJ1-6, with 8 bases lining up with TRBD1. The CDR3 has 16 amino acids. The V gene's germline CDR1 is MNHEY and CDR2 SVGAGI. The trim removed 0 bases at V and 7 bases at J, leaving 5 bases unmatched. The CDR3 sequence: CASSYSRQGMNSPLHF. The CDR3 nucleotides read TGTGCCAGCAGTTACTCAAGACAGGGGATGAATTCACCCCTCCACTTT.

The chain combines TRBV19 with TRBJ2-2, with D perhaps matching TRBD2 (5 bases). This CDR3 contains 15 residues. Germline CDR1 reads LNHDA; CDR2 reads SQIVND (reference sequence). Between the trimmed V and J ends, which lost 4 bases and 4 bases, there was a span of 13 bases. The CDR3 sequence is CASSTAATLTGELFF. The CDR3 DNA sequence: TGTGCCAGTAGTACAGCGGCCACCCTCACCGGGGAGCTGTTTTTT.

This clonotype was seen ten or more times. This chain joins TRBV2 and TRBJ2-7, with TRBD1 identical over 10 bases. The CDR3 loop spans 14 amino acids. J lost 5 bases, V lost 6 bases, and 7 bases had no gene match. Germline CDR1 and CDR2: SNHLY and FYNNEI. The CDR3 sequence is CASSHDRGRDEQYF. In DNA, the CDR3 is TGTGCCAGCAGCCACGACAGGGGGCGCGACGAGCAGTACTTC.

This clonotype was counted many times. The chain recombines TRBV7-3 with TRBJ2-5; D gene uncertain. The germline V gene encodes CDR1 SGHTA and CDR2 FQGTGA. Trimming left V 5 bases short and J 2 bases short, with 15 bases between. This CDR3 region has 15 residues. As DNA, the CDR3 is TGTGCCAGCAGCCAAGGGCCCGGAGCACAAGAGACCCAGTACTTC. The encoded protein is CASSQGPGAQETQYF. The full variable domain, completed using reference TRBV7-3 and TRBJ2-5, is GAGVSQTPSNKVTEKGKYVELRCDPISGHTALYWYRQSLGQGPEFLIYFQGTGAADDSGLPNDRFFAVRPEGSVSTLKIQRTERGDSAVYLCASSQGPGAQETQYFGPGTRLLVL.

The rearrangement links TRBV19 to TRBJ2-1, with 10 bases fitting TRBD2. The CDR3 has 17 residues. V lost 1 base and J lost 2; bases outside the gene matches: 5. Germline CDR1 and CDR2: LNHDA and SQIVND (reference sequence). CDR3 in DNA: TGTGCCAGTAGTATAGCGGCTAGCGGGGGACCCTACAATGAGCAGTTCTTC. Protein product: CASSIAASGGPYNEQFF.